This T cell receptor (beta chain) was sequenced during a study of vaccination effects on CD4 cells after COVID-19. About the research overall: In culture with approximately 10 IU/ml IL-2 and around 10 ug/ml peptides, PBMC were grown at fewer than 2.5 million per well.

The germline V gene has CDR1 SGHTA and CDR2 FQGNSA. V lost 6 bases and J 7 bases, leaving 15 bases between the germline ends. The CDR3 is 13 residues long. Points from the study as a whole: The study had few convalescent patients and no early post-infection timepoints.

Sequenced by immunoSEQ multiplex PCR; TCRdb stores in-frame clones only, minus some. The profile covers 40,000 or so clones, with about four fifths appearing a single time and roughly 3% taken by the ten largest. Scientists isolated CD4+ T cells after a roughly ten-day culture period ended. Vaccinees lacked prior SARS-CoV-2 infection and tested negative for nucleocapsid antibodies. Comment on this clone: Its target is not known.

Sample: CD4+ T cells from PBMCs cultured without peptide, taken before COVID-19 vaccination. The gene calls are TRBV7-2 and TRBJ2-5; D is unclear. This clonotype originated in a human donor who received a COVID-19 vaccine. CDR3 protein: CASRLDGTGTQYF. The CDR3 bases are TGTGCCAGCAGATTGGACGGAACGGGGACCCAGTACTTC.